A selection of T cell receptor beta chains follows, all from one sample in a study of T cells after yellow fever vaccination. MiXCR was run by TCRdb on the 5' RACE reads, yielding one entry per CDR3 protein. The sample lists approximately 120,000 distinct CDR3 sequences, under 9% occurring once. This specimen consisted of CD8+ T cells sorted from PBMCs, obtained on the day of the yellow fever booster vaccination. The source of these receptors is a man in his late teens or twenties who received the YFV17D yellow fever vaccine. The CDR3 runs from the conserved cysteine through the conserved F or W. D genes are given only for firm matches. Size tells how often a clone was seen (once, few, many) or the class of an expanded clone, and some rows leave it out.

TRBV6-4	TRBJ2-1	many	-	TGTGCCAGCAGTGACAATGGGCTTAACAATGAGCAGTTCTTC	CASSDNGLNNEQFF
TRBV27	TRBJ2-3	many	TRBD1	TGTGCCAGCAGTTTCGGGGCCCCCCGGGACAGGAGAACAGATACGCAGTATTTT	CASSFGAPRDRRTDTQYF
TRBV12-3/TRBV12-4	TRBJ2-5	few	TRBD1	TGTGCCAGCAGTTTGAGGACAGGGGGTTTCGTTGGCCAAGAGACCCAGTACTTC	CASSLRTGGFVGQETQYF
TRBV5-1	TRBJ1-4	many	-	TGCGCCAGCAGCTCGGGAACTAATGAAAAACTGTTTTTT	CASSSGTNEKLFF
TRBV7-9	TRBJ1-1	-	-	TGTGCCAGCAGCCAAAGGGGGAAAGAAGCTTTCTTT	CASSQRGKEAFF
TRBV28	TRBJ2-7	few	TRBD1	TGTGCCAGCAGTTTTTTACAGGGGCGTTACGAGCAGTACTTC	CASSFLQGRYEQYF
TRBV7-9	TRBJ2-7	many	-	TGTGCCAGCAGCTTCGCCTACGAGCAGTACTTC	CASSFAYEQYF
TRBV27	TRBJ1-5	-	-	TGTGCCAGCAGTTCGGCGGGCATTATTCAGCCCCAGCATTTT	CASSSAGIIQPQHF
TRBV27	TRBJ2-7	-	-	TGTGCCAGCATGCAGGGTCCCTACGAGCAGTACTTC	CASMQGPYEQYF
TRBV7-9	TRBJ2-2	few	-	TGTGCCAGCAGCTTACGGGACGCGACCGGGGAGCTGTTTTTT	CASSLRDATGELFF
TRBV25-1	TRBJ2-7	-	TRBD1	TGTGCCAGCAGTGAATGGGGGACAGATGGCTACGAGCAGTACTTC	CASSEWGTDGYEQYF
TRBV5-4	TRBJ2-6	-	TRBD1	TGTGCCAGCAGCGGGACAGAAGTGGGGAACTCTGGGGCCAACGTCCTGACTTTC	CASSGTEVGNSGANVLTF
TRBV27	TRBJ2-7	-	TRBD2	TGTGCCAGCAGTTTACTAGCGGGGGGGCCCATCTACGAGCAGTACTTC	CASSLLAGGPIYEQYF
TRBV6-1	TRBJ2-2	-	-	TGTGCCAGCAGTGAAGCGCAGGCGAGCTACACGACCGGGGAGCTGTTTTTT	CASSEAQASYTTGELFF
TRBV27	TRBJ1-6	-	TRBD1	TGTGCCAGCGGCGCAGGGGGTGGGAGTTCACCCCTCCACTTT	CASGAGGGSSPLHF
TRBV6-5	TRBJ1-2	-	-	TGTGCCAGCAGTTATCAAACGCCGGTCTATGGCTACACCTTC	CASSYQTPVYGYTF
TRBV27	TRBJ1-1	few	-	TGTGCCAGCAGTTCGCTTTTTGGACCAAACACTGAAGCTTTCTTT	CASSSLFGPNTEAFF
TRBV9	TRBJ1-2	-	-	TGTGCCAGCAGCGAGGGGGTTCGGGGGAATAATCTTGGCTACACCTTC	CASSEGVRGNNLGYTF
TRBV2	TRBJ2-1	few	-	TGTGCCAGCACGGACTCCTCCTACAATGAGCAGTTCTTC	CASTDSSYNEQFF
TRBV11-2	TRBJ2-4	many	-	TGTGCCAGCAGCCTCGGGGCGAACATTCAGTACTTC	CASSLGANIQYF
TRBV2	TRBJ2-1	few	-	TGTGCCAGCGTTCCGGGACGGAACAATGAGCAGTTCTTC	CASVPGRNNEQFF
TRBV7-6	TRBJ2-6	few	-	TGTGCCAGCAGCTTAGGGGCTGTGAGCTCTGGGGCCAACGTCCTGACTTTC	CASSLGAVSSGANVLTF
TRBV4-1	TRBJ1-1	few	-	TGCGCCAGCAGCCAAGCACGATTGGAGCAGACTGAAGCTTTCTTT	CASSQARLEQTEAFF
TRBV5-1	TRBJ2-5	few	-	TGCGCCAGCAGCTTGGATGCGGCGGTAGAGACCCAGTACTTC	CASSLDAAVETQYF
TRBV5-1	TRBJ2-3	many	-	TGCGCCAGCAGCTTTAACAGGGCTGATACGCAGTATTTT	CASSFNRADTQYF